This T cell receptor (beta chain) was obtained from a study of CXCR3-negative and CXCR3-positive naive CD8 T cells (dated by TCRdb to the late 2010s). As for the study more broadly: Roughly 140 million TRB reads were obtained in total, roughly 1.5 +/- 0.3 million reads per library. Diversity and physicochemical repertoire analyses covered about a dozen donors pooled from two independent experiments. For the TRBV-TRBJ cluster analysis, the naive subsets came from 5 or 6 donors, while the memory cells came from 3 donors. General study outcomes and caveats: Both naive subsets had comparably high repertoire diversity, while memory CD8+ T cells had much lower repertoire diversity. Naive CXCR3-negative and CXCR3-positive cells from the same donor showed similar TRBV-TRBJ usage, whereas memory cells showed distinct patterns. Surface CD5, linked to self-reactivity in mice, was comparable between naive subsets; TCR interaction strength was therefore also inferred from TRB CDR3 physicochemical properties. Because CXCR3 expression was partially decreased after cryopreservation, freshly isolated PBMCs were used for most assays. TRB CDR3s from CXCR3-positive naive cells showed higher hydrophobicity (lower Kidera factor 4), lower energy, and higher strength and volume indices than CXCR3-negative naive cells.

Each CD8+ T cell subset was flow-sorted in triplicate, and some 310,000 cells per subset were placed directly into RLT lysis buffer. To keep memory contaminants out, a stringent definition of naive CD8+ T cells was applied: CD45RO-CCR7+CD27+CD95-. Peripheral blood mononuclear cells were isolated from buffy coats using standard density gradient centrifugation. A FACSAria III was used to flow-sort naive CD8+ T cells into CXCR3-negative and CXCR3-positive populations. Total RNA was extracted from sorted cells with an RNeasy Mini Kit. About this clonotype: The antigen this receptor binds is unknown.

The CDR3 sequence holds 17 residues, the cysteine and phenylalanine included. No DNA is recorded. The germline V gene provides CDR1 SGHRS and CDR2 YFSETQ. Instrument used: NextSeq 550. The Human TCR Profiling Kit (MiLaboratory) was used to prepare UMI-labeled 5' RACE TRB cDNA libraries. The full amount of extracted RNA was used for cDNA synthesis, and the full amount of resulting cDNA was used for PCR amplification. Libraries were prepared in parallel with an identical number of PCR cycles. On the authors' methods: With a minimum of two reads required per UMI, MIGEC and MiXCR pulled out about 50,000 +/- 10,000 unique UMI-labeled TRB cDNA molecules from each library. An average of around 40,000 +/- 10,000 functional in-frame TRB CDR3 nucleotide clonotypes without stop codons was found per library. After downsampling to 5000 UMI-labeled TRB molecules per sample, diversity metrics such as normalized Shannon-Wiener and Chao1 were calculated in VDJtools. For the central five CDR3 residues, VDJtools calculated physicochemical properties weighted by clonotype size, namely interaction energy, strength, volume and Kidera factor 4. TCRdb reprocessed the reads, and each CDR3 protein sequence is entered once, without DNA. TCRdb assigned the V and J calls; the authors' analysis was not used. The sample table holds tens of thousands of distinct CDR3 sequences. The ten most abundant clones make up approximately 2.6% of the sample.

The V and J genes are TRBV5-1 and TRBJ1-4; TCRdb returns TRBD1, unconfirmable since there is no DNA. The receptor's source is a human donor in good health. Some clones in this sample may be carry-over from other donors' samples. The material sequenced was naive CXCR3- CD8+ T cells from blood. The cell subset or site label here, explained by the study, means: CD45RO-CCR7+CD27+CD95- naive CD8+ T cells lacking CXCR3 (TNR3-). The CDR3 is CASSPGTGDRTNEKLFF.